The 23 T cell receptor beta chains reported below all come from one sample, sequenced in a study of human T cells and chemical hapten exposure. A single record per CDR3 protein comes from TCRdb applying MiXCR to the RACE reads. The sample records some 380,000 distinct CDR3 sequences, approximately 5% being singletons. Regarding time point: patch test 1, 2 weeks after DPC sensitization. As to treatment: therapeutic diphenylcyclopropenone sensitization with weekly scalp DPC. Sequences were derived from whole blood, sampled in connection with sensitization to the hapten diphenylcyclopropenone (DPC). Every receptor here comes from a woman in her forties or fifties with alopecia areata. Some clones in this sample may be carry-over from other donors' samples.

This clonotype was seen many times. V gene TRBV6-5 combines with J gene TRBJ1-5, with D possibly matching TRBD1 (5 bases). Germline loops: CDR1 MNHEY, CDR2 SVGAGI. Trimming removed 2 bases at V and 5 bases at J, with 7 bases between. This CDR3 has 13 amino acids. The CDR3 sequence is CASSYAGHQPQHF. The CDR3 DNA reads TGTGCCAGCAGTTACGCGGGGCATCAGCCCCAGCATTTT.

This clonotype has ten or more counts. The CDR3 nucleotides read TGTGCCAGCAGGGTGCGAACAAGCTCCTACGAGCAGTACTTC. Residues: CASRVRTSSYEQYF. This chain connects TRBV6-2 or TRBV6-3 to TRBJ2-7; D gene unclear. The V gene lost 6 bases and the J gene lost 0 bases, with 12 bases spanning the gap. The CDR3 contains 14 residues. Germline assignment: CDR1 MNHEY and CDR2 SVGEGT.

V gene TRBV4-3 combines with J gene TRBJ1-2; 7 bases are a match to TRBD1. The CDR3 sequence is 15 residues long. Trimming took 0 bases from V and 4 from J; bases not matched to a gene: 5. Germline CDR1 is LGHNA and CDR2 is YSLEER. CDR3: CASSQDQGGGYGYTF. Here the CDR3 DNA reads TGCGCCAGCAGCCAAGACCAAGGGGGCGGCTATGGCTACACCTTC.

As for this clonotype: A read error is possible here, since a much larger clone lies one base away. V is TRBV6-2 or TRBV6-3 and J is TRBJ2-2; no firm D call. The CDR3 is 14 amino acids. Per germline, CDR1 MNHEY and CDR2 SVGEGT. This chain's CDR3 is CVSYRSRGTGELFF. CDR3 bases: TGTGTCTCTTACCGAAGCCGAGGAACCGGGGAGCTGTTTTTT.

This clonotype was counted at least ten times. The chain recombines TRBV5-5 with TRBJ2-7; TRBD1 or TRBD2 may be the D gene (6 bases each). The CDR3 is made up of 16 amino acids. V lost 3 bases and J 6 bases, leaving 22 bases between the germline ends. Germline V gene data show CDR1 as SGHKS and CDR2 as YYEKEE (reference sequence). DNA for the CDR3: TGTGCCAGCAGCTCTTTAGGGGGAGGTCGCGGTAGCGAGCAGTACTTC. Amino acid sequence: CASSSLGGGRGSEQYF.

This clonotype showed up just a few times. CDR3 protein: CASSGTGVYGYTF. The CDR3 DNA reads as TGTGCCAGCAGCGGTACAGGGGTCTATGGCTACACCTTC. The chain employs TRBV7-9 and TRBJ1-2; 7 bases fit TRBD1. CDR3 length: 13 residues. The V gene's germline CDR1 is SEHNR and CDR2 FQNEAQ (reference sequence). Trimming took 5 bases from V and 4 from J; bases not matched to a gene: 4.

This clonotype was detected a few times. V is TRBV6-5 and J is TRBJ2-1; D is possibly TRBD2 (6 bases). The V and J ends lost 5 bases and 8 bases respectively, with 13 bases between them. CDR3 size: 13 residues. Germline CDR1 is MNHEY and CDR2 is SVGAGI. CDR3 nucleotides: TGTGCCAGCAGTGTGGTGGGGGGTGATGAGCAGTTCTTC. Translating it yields CASSVVGGDEQFF.

J is TRBJ1-6 and V is TRBV2, with D hard to call. The V gene lost 10 bases and the J gene lost 7 bases, with 14 bases spanning the gap. The CDR3 consists of 13 residues. Germline V gene sequence: CDR1 SNHLY, CDR2 FYNNEI. The CDR3 is CATLGLTNSPLHF. The CDR3 nucleotides are TGTGCCACCCTGGGTTTAACCAATTCACCCCTCCACTTT.

This clonotype was detected ten times or more. The rearrangement links TRBV7-2 to TRBJ1-4; 9 bases align to TRBD1. The germline V gene has CDR1 SGHTA and CDR2 FQGNSA. This CDR3 spans 13 amino acids. The trim removed 5 bases at V and 7 bases at J, leaving 2 bases unmatched. The CDR3 is CASSPGQGEKLFF. CDR3 DNA sequence: TGTGCCAGCAGCCCGGGACAGGGTGAAAAACTGTTTTTT.

This clonotype was recorded at least ten times. J is TRBJ2-1 and V is TRBV29-1; 10 nucleotides line up with TRBD2. V dropped 1 base and J dropped 1; count of bases not matched to a gene: 7. The CDR3 is made up of 17 amino acids. CDR1 is SQVTM, CDR2 ANQGSEA, per germline. The chain's CDR3 is CSVEGAPTSGSYNEQFF. Written as DNA, the CDR3 is TGCAGCGTTGAAGGGGCCCCGACTAGCGGGTCCTACAATGAGCAGTTCTTC.

This chain uses TRBV7-2 with TRBJ2-3; no clear D gene. Germline V CDR1 and CDR2: SGHTA, FQGNSA. This CDR3 is built from 15 residues. The V and J ends lost 2 bases and 10 bases respectively, with 19 bases between them. The CDR3 reads CASSLFADLASSQYF. DNA of the CDR3: TGTGCCAGCAGCTTATTCGCTGACCTCGCCTCCTCGCAGTATTTT.

This clonotype was found a few times. V and J are TRBV18 and TRBJ2-5; perhaps TRBD1 as D (6 bases). Germline V gives CDR1 KGHSH, CDR2 LQKENI. This CDR3 spans 14 amino acids. Trimming stripped 1 base from V and 2 bases from J, with 8 bases between. The CDR3, as DNA: TGTGCCAGCTCACCACTAGGGACACAAGAGACCCAGTACTTC. This translates into CASSPLGTQETQYF.

This clonotype was observed at least ten times. CDR3: CASSPGDTRGGTQYF. DNA of the CDR3: TGTGCCAGCAGTCCCGGAGACACTAGAGGCGGTACGCAGTATTTT. The rearrangement links TRBV7-2 to TRBJ2-3, with TRBD2 as a possible D gene (5 bases). The CDR3 runs 15 residues. Trimming shortened V by 6 bases and J by 8 bases, and 21 bases separated the two germline ends. Germline CDR1 SGHTA, CDR2 FQGNSA.

The chain employs TRBV12-3 or TRBV12-4 and TRBJ2-1; D not certain. V lost 6 bases and J 0 bases, leaving 9 bases between the germline ends. The CDR3 length is 14 residues. The CDR3 spells CASRDPSSYNEQFF. As DNA, the CDR3 is TGTGCCAGCAGGGATCCAAGCTCCTACAATGAGCAGTTCTTC.

This clonotype came up many times. The rearrangement joins TRBV6-1 to TRBJ2-7; 8 nucleotides agree with TRBD1. Trimming removed 0 bases from V and 4 bases from J; junction bases left unmatched: 2. The length of the CDR3 is 14 residues. CDR1 is MNHNS, CDR2 SASEGT, per germline. The CDR3 spells CASSEAHRGYEQYF. In DNA form, the CDR3 reads TGTGCCAGCAGTGAAGCTCACAGGGGGTACGAGCAGTACTTC.

V and J are TRBV4-1 and TRBJ1-4; TRBD1 agrees at 7 bases. V shed 10 bases, J shed 5 bases, and the junction held 7 bases outside the gene matches. Germline-derived CDR1 and CDR2 are MGHRA and YSYEKL. The CDR3 runs 13 residues. The CDR3: CATSGGRNEKLFF. In DNA form, the CDR3 reads TGCGCCACGTCAGGGGGGAGGAATGAAAAACTGTTTTTT.

Note on this clonotype: The junction departs from the called germline gene at one end, perhaps through a read error. The chain carries TRBV7-9 and TRBJ2-1, with D tentatively TRBD2 (6 bases). Looked up from germline, CDR1 is SEHNR and CDR2 is FQNEAQ (reference sequence). The CDR3 consists of 14 residues. The CDR3 DNA reads TGTGCCAGCAGCCCCCCGGAGGGCTACAGTGAGCAGTTCTTC. Its protein is CASSPPEGYSEQFF. Supplemented by reference TRBV7-9 and TRBJ2-1, the full variable domain reads DTGVSQNPRHKITKRGQNVTFRCDPISEHNRLYWYRQTLGQGPEFLTYFQNEAQLEKSRLLSDRFSAERPKGSFSTLEIQRTEQGDSAMYLCASSPPEGYSEQFFGPGTRLTVL.

The genes are TRBV20-1 and TRBJ2-7; 9 bases line up with TRBD1. This CDR3 is built from 14 residues. Losses at the gene ends were 5 bases for V and 5 bases for J; bases not matched to a gene: 10. The germline V gene has CDR1 DFQATT and CDR2 SNEGSKA (reference sequence). The CDR3 loop is CSAWLGTGSDEQYF. As DNA, the CDR3 is TGCAGTGCTTGGCTTGGGACAGGGAGTGACGAGCAGTACTTC.

This clonotype has ten or more counts. The rearrangement links TRBV7-2 to TRBJ1-1; TRBD1 might be the D (5 bases). The CDR3 sequence is 16 residues long. V lost 5 bases and J lost 0, with 16 bases in between. Germline-derived CDR1 and CDR2 are SGHTA and FQGNSA. In DNA form, the CDR3 reads TGTGCCAGCAGCCCCGGGACCCTTATTATGAACACTGAAGCTTTCTTT. Translating gives CASSPGTLIMNTEAFF.

This clonotype has at least ten counts. The CDR3 protein is CASSLDSDTQYF. DNA of the CDR3: TGCGCCAGCAGCTTGGATTCAGATACGCAGTATTTT. The chain has TRBV5-1 and TRBJ2-3; D is uncertain. Per germline, CDR1 SGHRS and CDR2 YFSETQ. V lost 0 bases to trimming and J lost 4 bases, with 3 bases between them. The CDR3 is 12 amino acids.

At least ten counts were recorded for this clonotype. This chain links TRBV28 with TRBJ2-3, with 7 bases lining up with TRBD2. The germline gives CDR1 MDHEN, CDR2 SYDVKM. The CDR3 contains 15 residues. V was pared by 5 bases and J by 2 bases, with 7 bases of the junction left unmatched. CDR3 DNA: TGTGCCAGCAGTCGTAATAGCGGGTACACAGATACGCAGTATTTT. Amino acid sequence: CASSRNSGYTDTQYF.

For this clonotype: This probably arose from a read error, given a far larger clone one base away. The rearrangement uses TRBV28 and TRBJ2-7; D unresolved. V was shortened by 2 bases and J by 2 bases, with 1 base between the two germline ends. The CDR3 consists of 11 residues. Germline CDR1 MDHEN, CDR2 SYDVKM. CDR3: CASSLPYEQYF. Written as DNA, the CDR3 is TGTGCCAGCAGTTTACCCTACGAGCAGTACTTC.

This chain links TRBV5-5 with TRBJ1-2, with 8 bases fitting TRBD1. Losses at the gene ends were 2 bases for V and 5 bases for J; bases not matched to a gene: 5. Germline CDR1 and CDR2: SGHKS and YYEKEE (reference sequence). The CDR3 spans 14 residues. The CDR3 is CASSFDGQGYGYTF. The DNA for the CDR3 is TGTGCCAGCAGCTTCGACGGACAGGGTTATGGCTACACCTTC.